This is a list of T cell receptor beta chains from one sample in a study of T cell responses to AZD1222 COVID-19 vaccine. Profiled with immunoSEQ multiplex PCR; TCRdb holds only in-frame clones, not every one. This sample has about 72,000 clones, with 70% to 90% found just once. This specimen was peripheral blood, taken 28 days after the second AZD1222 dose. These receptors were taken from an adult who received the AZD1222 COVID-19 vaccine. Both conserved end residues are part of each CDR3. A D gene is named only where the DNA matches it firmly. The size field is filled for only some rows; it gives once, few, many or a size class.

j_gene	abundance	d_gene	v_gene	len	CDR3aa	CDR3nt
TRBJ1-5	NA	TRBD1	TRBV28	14	CASSQGGRGGAQHF	TGTGCCAGCAGCCAAGGGGGCCGCGGGGGGGCCCAGCATTTT
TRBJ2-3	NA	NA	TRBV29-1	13	CSVQARYTDTQYF	TGCAGCGTGCAAGCTAGATACACAGATACGCAGTATTTT
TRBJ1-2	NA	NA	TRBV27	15	CASSSHTGRTYGYTF	TGTGCCAGCAGTTCCCACACGGGACGGACGTATGGCTACACCTTC
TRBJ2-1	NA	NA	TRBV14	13	CASSSRLDNEQFF	TGTGCCAGCAGCAGCCGACTAGACAATGAGCAGTTCTTC
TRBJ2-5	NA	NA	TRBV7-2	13	CASSSGYQETQYF	TGTGCCAGCAGCTCCGGGTACCAAGAGACCCAGTACTTC
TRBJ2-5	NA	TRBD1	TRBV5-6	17	CASSLIATGGAWETQYF	TGTGCCAGCAGCTTGATTGCGACAGGGGGCGCGTGGGAGACCCAGTACTTC
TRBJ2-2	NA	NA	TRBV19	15	CASSIVAANTGELFF	TGTGCCAGTAGTATCGTGGCGGCTAACACCGGGGAGCTGTTTTTT
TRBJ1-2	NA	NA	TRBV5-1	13	CASSLGGRNGYTF	TGCGCCAGCAGCTTGGGGGGACGAAATGGCTACACCTTC
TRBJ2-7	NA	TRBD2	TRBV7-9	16	CASRGGTSGTSYEQYF	TGTGCCAGCAGGGGCGGGACTAGCGGGACCTCCTACGAGCAGTACTTC
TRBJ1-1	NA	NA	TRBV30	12	CAWSVQGTEAFF	TGTGCCTGGAGTGTTCAGGGAACTGAAGCTTTCTTT
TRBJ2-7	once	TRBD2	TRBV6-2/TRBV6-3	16	CASSYQQLADSYEQYF	TGTGCCAGCAGTTACCAGCAACTAGCGGATTCCTACGAGCAGTACTTC
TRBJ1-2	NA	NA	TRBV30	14	CAWSATQGSYGYTF	TGTGCCTGGAGTGCCACCCAGGGGTCCTATGGCTACACCTTC
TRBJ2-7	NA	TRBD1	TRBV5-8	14	CASSLGTGLDEQYF	TGTGCCAGCAGCTTGGGGACAGGTCTAGACGAGCAGTACTTC
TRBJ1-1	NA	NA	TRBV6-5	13	CASETRANTEAFF	TGTGCCAGCGAGACAAGGGCGAACACTGAAGCTTTCTTT
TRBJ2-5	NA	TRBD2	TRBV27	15	CASSLLAGVSETQYF	TGTGCCAGCAGCCTCCTAGCGGGAGTCTCAGAGACCCAGTACTTC
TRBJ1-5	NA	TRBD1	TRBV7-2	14	CASSYSRQGQPQHF	TGTGCCAGCAGCTACAGCCGACAGGGTCAGCCCCAGCATTTT
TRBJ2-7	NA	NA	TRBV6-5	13	CASMARGRYEQYF	TGTGCCAGCATGGCCCGGGGTCGGTACGAGCAGTACTTC
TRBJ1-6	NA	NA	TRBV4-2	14	CASSQGQGNSPLHF	TGTGCCAGCAGCCAAGGGCAGGGAAATTCACCCCTCCACTTT
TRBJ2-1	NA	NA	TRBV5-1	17	CASSLWLGLRSYNEQFF	TGCGCCAGCAGCTTGTGGCTTGGCCTTCGCTCCTACAATGAGCAGTTCTTC
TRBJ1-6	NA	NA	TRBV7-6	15	CASSLERGYNSPLHF	TGTGCCAGCAGCTTAGAGCGGGGTTATAATTCACCCCTCCACTTT
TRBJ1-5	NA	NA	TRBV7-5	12	CVRSPREQPQHF	TGTGTCAGAAGCCCCCGAGAGCAGCCCCAGCATTTT
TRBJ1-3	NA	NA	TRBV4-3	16	CASSQDGGSSGNTIYF	TGCGCCAGCAGCCAAGACGGTGGGAGCTCTGGAAACACCATATATTTT
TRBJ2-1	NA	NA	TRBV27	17	CASSAYLTGIAYNEQFF	TGTGCCAGCAGTGCCTACCTTACAGGGATCGCCTACAATGAGCAGTTCTTC
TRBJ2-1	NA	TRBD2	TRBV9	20	CASSVARSGKLAGNYNEQFF	TGTGCCAGCAGCGTAGCCAGAAGCGGTAAACTAGCGGGAAACTACAATGAGCAGTTCTTC
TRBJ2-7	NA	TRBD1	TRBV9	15	CASSANPGQQYEQYF	TGTGCCAGCAGCGCAAATCCGGGACAGCAGTACGAGCAGTACTTC
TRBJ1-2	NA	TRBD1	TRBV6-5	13	CASKPGQNYGYTF	TGTGCCAGCAAACCGGGACAGAACTATGGCTACACCTTC
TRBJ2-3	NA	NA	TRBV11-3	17	CASSSQGQGPGTDTQYF	TGTGCCAGCAGCTCCCAGGGGCAGGGGCCGGGCACAGATACGCAGTATTTT
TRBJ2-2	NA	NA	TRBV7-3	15	CASSSRDLGTGELFF	TGTGCCAGCAGCTCAAGGGATCTGGGCACCGGGGAGCTGTTTTTT
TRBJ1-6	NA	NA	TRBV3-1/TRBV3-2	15	CASSERLRDGSPLHF	TGTGCCAGCAGCGAACGGCTCAGGGACGGTTCACCCCTCCACTTT
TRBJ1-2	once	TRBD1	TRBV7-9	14	CASAEQGQGYGYTF	TGTGCCAGCGCAGAGCAGGGACAGGGGTATGGCTACACCTTC
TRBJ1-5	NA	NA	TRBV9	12	CASSVVNQPQHF	TGTGCCAGCAGCGTAGTTAATCAGCCCCAGCATTTT
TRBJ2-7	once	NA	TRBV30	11	CAWSGGREQYF	TGTGCCTGGAGTGGAGGACGGGAGCAGTACTTC
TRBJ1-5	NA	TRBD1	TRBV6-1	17	CASSGPNRGGRNQPQHF	TGTGCCAGCAGTGGCCCCAACAGGGGCGGTCGCAATCAGCCCCAGCATTTT
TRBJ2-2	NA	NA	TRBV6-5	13	CASSRGGTGELFF	TGTGCCAGCAGTCGGGGCGGTACCGGGGAGCTGTTTTTT
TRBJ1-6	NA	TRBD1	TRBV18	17	CASSPSPTGGNGSPLHF	TGTGCCAGCTCACCATCACCGACAGGGGGCAATGGATCACCCCTCCACTTT
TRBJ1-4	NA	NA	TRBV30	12	CAWSVLREKLFF	TGTGCCTGGAGTGTACTCCGCGAAAAACTGTTTTTT
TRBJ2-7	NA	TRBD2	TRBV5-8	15	CASSVLLAGGYEQYF	TGTGCCAGCAGCGTCCTACTAGCGGGAGGGTACGAGCAGTACTTC
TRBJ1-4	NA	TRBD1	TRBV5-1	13	CASTQGADEKLFF	TGCGCCAGTACTCAGGGGGCGGATGAAAAACTGTTTTTT
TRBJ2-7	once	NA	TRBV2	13	CASIRDPGYEQYF	TGTGCCAGCATCCGGGACCCGGGCTACGAGCAGTACTTC
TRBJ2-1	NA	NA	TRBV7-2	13	CASSFGAYNEQFF	TGTGCCAGCAGCTTCGGGGCCTACAATGAGCAGTTCTTC
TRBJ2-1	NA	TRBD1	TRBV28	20	CASSPRGGGPGTGEYNEQFF	TGTGCCAGCAGCCCCCGAGGGGGTGGACCTGGGACAGGGGAGTACAATGAGCAGTTCTTC
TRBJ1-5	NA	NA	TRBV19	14	CASSQGISNQPQHF	TGTGCCAGTAGTCAGGGCATAAGCAATCAGCCCCAGCATTTT
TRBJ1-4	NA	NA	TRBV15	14	CATSRTTDNEKLFF	TGTGCCACCAGCAGAACGACGGACAATGAAAAACTGTTTTTT
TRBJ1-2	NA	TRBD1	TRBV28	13	CASSRQGALGYTF	TGTGCCAGCAGCCGACAGGGGGCGTTGGGCTACACCTTC
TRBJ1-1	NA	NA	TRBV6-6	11	CASSLQSEAFF	TGTGCCAGCAGTTTACAATCCGAAGCTTTCTTT
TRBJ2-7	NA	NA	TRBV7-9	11	CASSVQGYQYF	TGTGCCAGCAGCGTACAGGGATACCAGTACTTC
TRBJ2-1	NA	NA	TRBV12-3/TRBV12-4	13	CASSFSAWGEQFF	TGTGCCAGCAGTTTTTCCGCCTGGGGTGAGCAGTTCTTC
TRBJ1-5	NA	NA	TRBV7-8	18	CASSRSMGPPRANQPQHF	TGTGCCAGCAGTCGCTCTATGGGCCCCCCACGAGCTAATCAGCCCCAGCATTTT